Shown below are 6 T cell receptor beta chains from a single sample sequenced in a study of T cell responses to AZD1222 COVID-19 vaccine. Generated by immunoSEQ multiplex PCR, the TCRdb table keeps only in-frame clones and is missing some. This sample has about 150,000 clones; 90% occur once, and the top ten carry 1.5% to 2%. The material was peripheral blood, obtained on day 0 of AZD1222 vaccination. These receptors were collected from an adult in good health.

The gene calls are TRBV11-2 and TRBJ2-7, with 12 bases fitting TRBD2. The CDR3 sequence is 14 residues long. Germline V gene data show CDR1 as SGHAT and CDR2 as FQNNGV. The V segment lost 7 bases and the J segment 4 bases; nucleotides outside the gene matches: 5. DNA of the CDR3: TGTGCCAGCACCCGACTAGCGGGGGATTACGAGCAGTACTTC. Translation: CASTRLAGDYEQYF. The entire variable domain, with the rest obtained from reference TRBV11-2 and TRBJ2-7, is as follows: EAGVAQSPRYKIIEKRQSVAFWCNPISGHATLYWYQQILGQGPKLLIQFQNNGVVDDSQLPKDRFSAERLKGVDSTLKIQPAKLEDSAVYLCASTRLAGDYEQYFGPGTRLTVT.

The V call is TRBV4-1, the J call TRBJ1-1; TRBD1 might be the D (5 bases). The CDR3 is made up of 14 amino acids. Trimming left V 4 bases short and J 0 bases short, with 9 bases between. Germline V CDR1 and CDR2: MGHRA, YSYEKL. CDR3 nucleotide sequence: TGCGCCAGCAGCCCCAGGGCCATGAACACTGAAGCTTTCTTT. It encodes CASSPRAMNTEAFF.

The gene calls are TRBV28 and TRBJ1-1; D remains ambiguous. The CDR3 is 12 residues long. Germline V CDR1 and CDR2: MDHEN, SYDVKM. V was pared by 7 bases and J by 6 bases, with 12 bases between. In nucleotides, the CDR3 is TGTGCCAGCATCCCACCGGGGTCTGAAGCTTTCTTT. Encoded protein: CASIPPGSEAFF.

V gene TRBV7-2 combines with J gene TRBJ1-2; D perhaps matches TRBD1 (5 bases). The CDR3 has 15 residues. V lost 4 bases and J lost 4, with 16 bases in between. Germline CDR1 reads SGHTA; CDR2 reads FQGNSA. This CDR3 is CASSSDSEVSYGYTF. CDR3 DNA sequence: TGTGCCAGCAGCTCAGACAGTGAGGTTTCCTATGGCTACACCTTC.

This clone is a singleton in its sample. V usage is TRBV7-2 and J usage is TRBJ1-5; D gene uncertain. Germline lookup yields CDR1 SGHTA and CDR2 FQGNSA. CDR3 size: 14 residues. V was cut by 4 bases and J by 2 bases, with 9 bases left in between. The CDR3 DNA follows: TGTGCCAGCAGCTCAGACAACGGCAATCAGCCCCAGCATTTT. Protein product: CASSSDNGNQPQHF.

The rearrangement links TRBV27 to TRBJ2-2, with 10 bases aligning to TRBD1. Germline values: CDR1 MNHEY, CDR2 SMNVEV (reference sequence). The V and J ends lost 5 bases and 6 bases, in that order; junction bases with no gene match: 6. The CDR3 spans 15 residues. CDR3 protein: CASSIRTGGAGELFF. The DNA for the CDR3 is TGTGCCAGCAGTATTCGGACAGGGGGTGCCGGGGAGCTGTTTTTT.